The next 28 T cell receptor beta chains were all read from a single sample in a study of T-cell reconstitution after alpha-beta-depleted transplantation in children. Unique molecular identifiers were incorporated into the prepared TCRbeta library. TCRdb called the PCR reads again in MiXCR, with one record for every CDR3 protein. This sample has roughly 670,000 distinct CDR3 sequences; 10% to 15% occur once, and the top ten carry 0.65% to 0.9%. The material sequenced was PBMCs, taken before TCRalphabeta/CD19-depleted stem cell transplant. The origin of the receptors is a girl aged 2-10 years with congenital amegakaryocytic thrombocytopenia, due to receive a stem cell transplant.

The genes are TRBV5-1 and TRBJ1-2; TRBD1 agrees at 7 bases. Germline V gives CDR1 SGHRS, CDR2 YFSETQ. This CDR3 contains 14 residues. With V trimmed by 4 bases and J by 3 bases, 6 bases remained unmatched. CDR3 amino acids: CASSAEGQDYGYTF. In DNA form, the CDR3 reads TGCGCCAGCAGCGCCGAAGGACAGGACTATGGCTACACCTTC.

This clonotype has a handful of counts. The V and J genes are TRBV12-3 or TRBV12-4 and TRBJ2-5, with a weak D call TRBD1 (6 bases). The CDR3 runs to 14 residues. Deletions cut 3 bases from V and 0 bases from J, with 8 bases between. CDR3 protein: CASSFWDNQETQYF. The CDR3 nucleotides are TGTGCCAGCAGTTTTTGGGACAACCAAGAGACCCAGTACTTC.

The chain employs TRBV6-1 and TRBJ2-1, with D perhaps given as TRBD1 or TRBD2 (7 bases each). The V end was cut by 6 bases, the J end by 4 bases, with 16 bases between. The germline CDR1 and CDR2 sequences are MNHNS and SASEGT. This CDR3 has 15 amino acids. CDR3 nucleotide sequence: TGTGCCAGCAGACCTCCAGGGGGGGCGTACAATGAGCAGTTCTTC. Translated, it gives CASRPPGGAYNEQFF.

There are many counts of this clonotype. CDR3 sequence (DNA): TGCGCCAGCAGCTCGTATATGACCGGGACAGGAGTGAACACTGAAGCTTTCTTT. It codes for CASSSYMTGTGVNTEAFF. V is TRBV5-1 and J is TRBJ1-1, with 8 positions matching TRBD1. Germline CDR1 and CDR2: SGHRS and YFSETQ. The trim removed 3 bases at V and 0 bases at J, leaving 13 bases unmatched. This CDR3 is built from 18 residues.

The table lists this clonotype with many counts. The chain is built from TRBV6-1 and TRBJ1-1; possible D gene TRBD1, 6 bases. The CDR3 is 14 amino acids. Germline V lookup: CDR1 MNHNS, CDR2 SASEGT. V was trimmed by 6 bases and J by 1 base, leaving 12 bases between them. The CDR3 spells CASRPRGGNTEAFF. CDR3 sequence (DNA): TGTGCCAGCAGGCCCAGGGGCGGGAACACTGAAGCTTTCTTT.

This clonotype has a handful of counts. The chain employs TRBV7-2 and TRBJ2-6, with a weak D call TRBD2 (5 bases). The CDR3 extends over 14 amino acids. Germline-derived CDR1 and CDR2 are SGHTA and FQGNSA. Trimming stripped 6 bases from V and 3 bases from J, with 9 bases between. CDR3: CASSPGIGANVLTF. The DNA of the CDR3 is TGTGCCAGCAGTCCCGGGATTGGGGCCAACGTCCTGACTTTC.

This clonotype was detected only a few times. The V call is TRBV28, the J call TRBJ2-7, with 9 bases matching TRBD1. The CDR3 spans 18 residues. Trimming removed 6 bases from V and 0 bases from J; junction bases left unmatched: 15. Germline V gene data show CDR1 as MDHEN and CDR2 as SYDVKM. The CDR3 reads CASSPGTGLSTTSYEQYF. The CDR3 DNA follows: TGTGCCAGCAGCCCTGGGACAGGGTTATCGACGACCTCCTACGAGCAGTACTTC. The full variable domain, with the rest looked up from reference TRBV28 and TRBJ2-7, is DVKVTQSSRYLVKRTGEKVFLECVQDMDHENMFWYRQDPGLGLRLIYFSYDVKMKEKGDIPEGYSVSREKKERFSLILESASTNQTSMYLCASSPGTGLSTTSYEQYFGPGTRLTVT.

The genes are TRBV9 and TRBJ2-3, with a tentative D call TRBD2 (5 bases). The CDR3 covers 16 residues. The V and J ends lost 6 bases and 3 bases respectively, with 20 bases between them. Germline V gives CDR1 SGDLS, CDR2 YYNGEE. The DNA of the CDR3 is TGTGCCAGCACCCAGACCTCCGGGCCGGGGACAGATACGCAGTATTTT. Protein sequence: CASTQTSGPGTDTQYF.

The table lists this clonotype with a few counts. CDR3 nucleotide sequence: TGTGCCAGCAGCGCCTCAAAAGAGACCCAGTACTTC. This translates into CASSASKETQYF. The rearrangement uses TRBV9 and TRBJ2-5, with D unclear. Germline loops: CDR1 SGDLS, CDR2 YYNGEE. The CDR3 totals 12 residues. Trimming left V 3 bases short and J 3 bases short, with 6 bases between.

This clonotype was picked up many times. The chain couples TRBV10-2 to TRBJ2-2; D is undetermined. The CDR3 runs to 11 residues. V gave up 8 bases and J gave up 4 bases, with 5 bases separating them. Germline CDR1 and CDR2: WSHSY and SAAADI. CDR3 residues: CASGGTGELFF. The DNA for the CDR3 is TGCGCCAGCGGCGGCACCGGGGAGCTGTTTTTT.

This clonotype was found a few times. V gene TRBV5-5 combines with J gene TRBJ2-1; D is unclear. Trimming removed 5 bases from V and 0 bases from J, with 15 bases in between. Germline CDR1 SGHKS, CDR2 YYEKEE (reference sequence). The CDR3 is 16 residues long. The CDR3 DNA reads as TGTGCCAGCAGAAGGGATTCCCAGTTCTCCTACAATGAGCAGTTCTTC. Its protein product is CASRRDSQFSYNEQFF.

This clonotype has a count of ten or more. V and J are TRBV29-1 and TRBJ1-1; the D gene is possibly TRBD1 (5 bases). CDR1 SQVTM and CDR2 ANQGSEA come from the germline V gene. V was shortened by 4 bases and J by 7 bases, with 13 bases between the two germline ends. The CDR3 contains 12 residues. Here the CDR3 reads CSVALPGGEAFF. The CDR3 DNA reads TGCAGCGTTGCCCTTCCGGGGGGTGAAGCTTTCTTT.

This chain uses TRBV5-6 with TRBJ1-6; 9 bases map to TRBD1. Germline V gene lookup returns CDR1 SGHDT and CDR2 YYEEEE. J was trimmed by 10 bases and V by 5 bases; bases with no gene match: 7. This CDR3 spans 14 amino acids. The CDR3 nucleotides are TGTGCCAGCAGAGCGGACAGGGGAGGATCACCCCTCCACTTT. Encoded protein: CASRADRGGSPLHF.

This clonotype was found many times. The chain recombines TRBV6-5 with TRBJ2-2; D not resolved. Germline-derived CDR1 and CDR2 are MNHEY and SVGAGI. The CDR3 runs to 14 residues. V lost 10 bases and J lost 2, with 14 bases in between. The CDR3 bases are TGTGCCATTTCCAGGCGGCCCAACACCGGGGAGCTGTTTTTT. Its translation is CAISRRPNTGELFF.

The table lists this clonotype with a few counts. The chain employs TRBV5-1 and TRBJ2-3, with a tentative D call TRBD2 (6 bases). The germline V gene encodes CDR1 SGHRS and CDR2 YFSETQ. The CDR3 loop spans 15 amino acids. The V end was cut by 1 base, the J end by 3 bases, with 12 bases between. The DNA for the CDR3 is TGCGCCAGCAGCTTGTTTCGGGGGAATACAGATACGCAGTATTTT. It translates to CASSLFRGNTDTQYF.

This clonotype was found a few times. This chain joins TRBV29-1 and TRBJ2-7; TRBD1 might be the D (5 bases). V shed 6 bases and J shed 5 bases, with 17 bases lying between them. Germline CDR1 reads SQVTM; CDR2 reads ANQGSEA. The length of the CDR3 is 13 residues. The CDR3 DNA sequence: TGCAGCGTCCAGGGCCCCTTTAACGACGAGCAGTACTTC. It codes for CSVQGPFNDEQYF.

V usage is TRBV15 and J usage is TRBJ2-4; no clear D. CDR3 length: 14 residues. Germline CDR1 LNHNV, CDR2 YYDKDF (reference sequence). Trimming removed 5 bases from V and 0 bases from J, with 8 bases in between. The CDR3 nucleotides are TGTGCCACCAGCCTCCGGCTAGCCAAAAACATTCAGTACTTC. Its translation: CATSLRLAKNIQYF.

This clonotype was recorded a few times. Mismatch with germline at one junction end may stem from a read error. The chain recombines TRBV3-1 with TRBJ2-3; D may match TRBD1 or TRBD2 (5 bases each). This CDR3 contains 14 residues. Germline CDR1 LGHDT, CDR2 YNNKEL (reference sequence). CDR3 region: CASGQTSGATFPYF. The CDR3 nucleotides read TGTGCCAGCGGCCAAACTTCCGGGGCAACTTTCCCGTATTTT.

This clonotype was picked up many times. This chain uses TRBV27 with TRBJ2-7; 7 bases match TRBD1. Germline loops: CDR1 MNHEY, CDR2 SMNVEV (reference sequence). The ends lost 6 bases at V and 7 bases at J; junction bases unmatched: 6. The CDR3 sequence is 12 residues long. CDR3 loop: CASSLRGQEQYF. The CDR3 region has the DNA TGTGCCAGCAGCCTGAGGGGGCAAGAGCAGTACTTC.

This clonotype was detected many times. This rearrangement joins TRBV7-2 to TRBJ2-1, with unresolved D. The germline V gene encodes CDR1 SGHTA and CDR2 FQGNSA. The ends were cut back, 2 bases at V and 0 bases at J, with 8 bases in the middle. There are 15 residues in the CDR3. CDR3 DNA: TGTGCCAGCAGCTTAAGGGCGGCCTCCTACAATGAGCAGTTCTTC. It is translated as CASSLRAASYNEQFF.

V usage is TRBV6-5 and J usage is TRBJ1-1; D not certain. Germline values: CDR1 MNHEY, CDR2 SVGAGI. Trimming took off 0 bases at V and 3 bases at J, with 8 bases between the two ends. This CDR3 has 14 amino acids. CDR3 amino acids: CASSYSMGDTEAFF. DNA of the CDR3: TGTGCCAGCAGTTACTCGATGGGAGACACTGAAGCTTTCTTT.

This clonotype was detected a few times. The chain has TRBV15 and TRBJ2-3; D not certain. Per the germline V gene, CDR1 is LNHNV and CDR2 is YYDKDF (reference sequence). The CDR3 loop spans 14 amino acids. Trimming took off 0 bases at V and 2 bases at J, with 6 bases between the two ends. The CDR3 DNA is TGTGCCACCAGCAGAGATGGGCACACAGATACGCAGTATTTT. It encodes CATSRDGHTDTQYF.

This clonotype has just a few counts. V and J are TRBV9 and TRBJ2-5, with 8 bases fitting TRBD2. The CDR3 is 16 amino acids. Trimming took 1 base from V and 4 from J; bases not matched to a gene: 9. Germline-derived CDR1 and CDR2 are SGDLS and YYNGEE. CDR3 DNA: TGTGCCAGCAGCGTAAAAGCGGGAGTTGAAGGAGAGACCCAGTACTTC. It specifies CASSVKAGVEGETQYF.

The chain links TRBV10-3 to TRBJ2-1; D not resolved. V was clipped by 3 bases and J by 5 bases, with 8 bases between them. The CDR3 is made up of 13 amino acids. The germline CDR1 and CDR2 sequences are ENHRY and SYGVKD. The CDR3 spells CAISDGQDNEQFF. DNA of the CDR3: TGTGCCATCAGTGACGGGCAAGACAATGAGCAGTTCTTC.

This clonotype was observed many times. This chain connects TRBV24-1 to TRBJ2-2, with D uncertain. Germline CDR1 is KGHDR and CDR2 is SFDVKD. V lost 5 bases and J lost 4, with 7 bases in between. This CDR3 spans 13 amino acids. The CDR3 loop reads CATSAMATGELFF. The DNA for the CDR3 is TGTGCCACCAGTGCGATGGCCACCGGGGAGCTGTTTTTT.

This clonotype was seen a few times. This chain joins TRBV7-9 and TRBJ1-2; perhaps TRBD1 as D (5 bases). The CDR3 totals 14 residues. Trimming removed 4 bases at V and 3 bases at J, with 12 bases between. Germline assignment: CDR1 SEHNR and CDR2 FQNEAQ (reference sequence). CDR3 region: CASSYGGEHYGYTF. DNA for the CDR3: TGTGCCAGCAGCTACGGGGGGGAACACTATGGCTACACCTTC.

This clonotype was detected only a few times. The V and J genes are TRBV7-9 and TRBJ1-6, with D maybe TRBD1 (6 bases). The CDR3 is 15 amino acids. Germline V gene sequence: CDR1 SEHNR, CDR2 FQNEAQ (reference sequence). V was cut by 5 bases and J by 9 bases, with 17 bases left in between. CDR3 sequence: CASSDTLLRGSPLHF. In DNA, the CDR3 is TGTGCCAGCAGCGATACACTCCTCAGGGGTTCACCCCTCCACTTT.

V gene TRBV20-1 combines with J gene TRBJ2-1; D ambiguous. V was cut by 3 bases and J by 6 bases, with 9 bases left in between. The CDR3 consists of 12 residues. Germline CDR1 is DFQATT and CDR2 is SNEGSKA (reference sequence). The CDR3: CSARNGINEQFF. The CDR3 DNA sequence: TGCAGTGCTAGGAACGGAATCAATGAGCAGTTCTTC.